This TCR beta chain was captured by sequencing in a study of a mutant IDH1 vaccine in newly diagnosed glioma. About the research overall: Treated patients, averaging roughly 40 years, were 62.5% male and about 40% female.

On this clone itself: The target antigen is unknown.

Noted time point: baseline, week 1 (first vaccination visit). The treatment here: pre-vaccination baseline after standard-of-care therapy. This CDR3 contains 11 residues. The germline V and J ends were trimmed by 3 bases and 0 bases, with 0 bases remaining between them. Germline assignment: CDR1 GTSNPN and CDR2 SVGIG (reference sequence). Some clones are missing from TCRdb's copy, which holds only in-frame ones; the method was immunoSEQ multiplex PCR. The sample yields 90,000 to 95,000 clones, around four fifths seen once. Whole-study results and caveats: The vaccine induced immune responses, and these occurred in around 93% of patients. Variations in leading peripheral T cell clonotypes appeared to have no connection with pseudoprogression.

The genes are TRBV30 and TRBJ1-3, with D hard to call. This material consisted of PBMCs, taken from a glioma patient treated with radiotherapy, temozolomide or both. The sequence was obtained from a woman in her 50s with glioma. In DNA form, the CDR3 reads TGTGCCTGGAGCTCTGGAAACACCATATATTTT. This encodes CAWSSGNTIYF.